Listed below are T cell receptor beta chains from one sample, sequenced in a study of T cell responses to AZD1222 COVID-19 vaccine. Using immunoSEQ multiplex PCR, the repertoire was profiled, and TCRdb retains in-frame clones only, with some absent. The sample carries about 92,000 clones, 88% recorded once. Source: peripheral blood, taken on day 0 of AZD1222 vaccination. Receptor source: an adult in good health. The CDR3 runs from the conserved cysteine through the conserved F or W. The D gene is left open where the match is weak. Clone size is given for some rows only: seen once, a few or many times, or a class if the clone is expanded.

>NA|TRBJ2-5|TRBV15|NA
TGTGCCACCAGCAGACAGGGTGGGGAGACCCAGTACTTC
CATSRQGGETQYF
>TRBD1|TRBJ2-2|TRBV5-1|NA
TGCGCCAGCAGCTCTGGACAGGGTTGGGGCACCGGGGAGCTGTTTTTT
CASSSGQGWGTGELFF
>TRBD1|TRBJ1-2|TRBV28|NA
TGTGCCAGCAACTCCGGGACAGGGGCTGACTATGGCTACACCTTC
CASNSGTGADYGYTF
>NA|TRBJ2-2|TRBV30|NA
TGTGCTTACGGGCGGCAGCTCACCGGGGAGCTGTTTTTT
CAYGRQLTGELFF
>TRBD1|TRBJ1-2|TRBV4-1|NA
TGCGCCAGCAGCCAGCCGACAGGGGGTGGCTACACCTTC
CASSQPTGGGYTF
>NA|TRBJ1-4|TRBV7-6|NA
TGTGCCAGCAGCCCCCAGAGGTTTGTAGGAAAACTGTTTTTT
CASSPQRFVGKLFF
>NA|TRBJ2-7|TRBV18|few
TGTGCCAGCTCACCCCTCGCCGGCGTCTCCTACGAGCAGTACTTC
CASSPLAGVSYEQYF
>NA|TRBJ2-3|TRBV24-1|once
TGTGCCACCAGTGATAGGGTCACAGATACGCAGTATTTT
CATSDRVTDTQYF
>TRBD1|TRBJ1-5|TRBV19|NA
TGTGCCAGTAGTAAAACAGGGGTAGTTCAGCCCCAGCATTTT
CASSKTGVVQPQHF
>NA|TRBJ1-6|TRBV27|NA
TGTGCCAGCAGGACCTCCGGGGATTCACCCCTCCACTTT
CASRTSGDSPLHF
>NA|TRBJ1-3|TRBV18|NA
TGTGCCAGCTCAGTCACCGGGGGGAGCGTCGTGGATTCTGGAAACACCATATATTTT
CASSVTGGSVVDSGNTIYF
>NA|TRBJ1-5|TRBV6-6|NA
TGTGCCAGCAGCCGACAGACCCCCGGGATCCAGGGCGGCAATCAGCCCCAGCATTTT
CASSRQTPGIQGGNQPQHF
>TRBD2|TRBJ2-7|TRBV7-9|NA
TGTGCCAGCAGCATGACTAGCGGGTTCTACGAGCAGTACTTC
CASSMTSGFYEQYF
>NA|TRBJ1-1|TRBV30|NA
TGTGCCTGGTCCAAACAGGGTCCAACTGAAGCTTTCTTT
CAWSKQGPTEAFF
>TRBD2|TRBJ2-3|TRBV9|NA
TGTGCCAGCAGCGTAGTGGGTAGCGGGAGAGATACGCAGTATTTT
CASSVVGSGRDTQYF
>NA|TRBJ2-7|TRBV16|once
TGTGCCAGCAGCTCCTTAACCTACGAGCAGTACTTC
CASSSLTYEQYF
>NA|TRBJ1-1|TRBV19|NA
TGTGCCAGTAGAGACAGGATCTCCGGGGACACTGAAGCTTTCTTT
CASRDRISGDTEAFF
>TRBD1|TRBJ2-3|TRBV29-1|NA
TGCAGCGTTGAAAGGGGGCAGGGGGCTAGGTATTTT
CSVERGQGARYF
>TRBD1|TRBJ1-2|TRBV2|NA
TGTGCCAGCAGCACTCAGACAGGGGGTAAAAGCGGCTACACCTTC
CASSTQTGGKSGYTF
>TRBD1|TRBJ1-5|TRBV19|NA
TGTGCCAGTAGTATGAGGACAGGGAATCAGCCCCAGCATTTT
CASSMRTGNQPQHF
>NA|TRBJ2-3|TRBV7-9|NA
TGTGCCAGCAGCGGCGGGGCGGCTACAGATACGCAGTATTTT
CASSGGAATDTQYF
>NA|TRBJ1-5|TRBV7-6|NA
TGTGCCAGCAGCTTAGATGCAGGGGACGGTCAGCCCCAGCATTTT
CASSLDAGDGQPQHF
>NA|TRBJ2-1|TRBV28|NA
TGTGCCAGCAGTTCTTACGGGATGCGGCTTCAGGAGCAGTTCTTC
CASSSYGMRLQEQFF
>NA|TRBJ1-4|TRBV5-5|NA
TGTGCCAGCAGCTTGGAGGGGGGCCGTAATGAAAAACTGTTTTTT
CASSLEGGRNEKLFF
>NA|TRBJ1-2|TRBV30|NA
TGTGCCTGGAGTGTAGGGGCTGGGGGCTACACCTTC
CAWSVGAGGYTF
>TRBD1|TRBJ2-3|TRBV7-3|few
TGTGCCAGCAGCCTCACAGGGGGCGAGACAGATACGCAGTATTTT
CASSLTGGETDTQYF
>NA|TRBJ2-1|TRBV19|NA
TGTGCCAGTACAACAGGACTCAATGAGCAGTTCTTC
CASTTGLNEQFF
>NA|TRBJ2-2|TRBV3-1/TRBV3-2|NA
TGTGCCACTCGTCCTTCTTGGACAGACAACACCGGGGAGCTGTTTTTT
CATRPSWTDNTGELFF
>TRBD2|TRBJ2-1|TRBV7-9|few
TGTGCCAGCAGCTACAGCGGGAACAATGAGCAGTTCTTC
CASSYSGNNEQFF
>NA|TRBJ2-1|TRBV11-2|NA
TGTGCCAGCAGCTTAGTAGGTTTCTCCTACAATGAGCAGTTCTTC
CASSLVGFSYNEQFF
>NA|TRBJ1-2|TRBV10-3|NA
TGTGCCATCAGTGAGTGGCGGGAGCACCTAAACTATGGCTACACCTTC
CAISEWREHLNYGYTF